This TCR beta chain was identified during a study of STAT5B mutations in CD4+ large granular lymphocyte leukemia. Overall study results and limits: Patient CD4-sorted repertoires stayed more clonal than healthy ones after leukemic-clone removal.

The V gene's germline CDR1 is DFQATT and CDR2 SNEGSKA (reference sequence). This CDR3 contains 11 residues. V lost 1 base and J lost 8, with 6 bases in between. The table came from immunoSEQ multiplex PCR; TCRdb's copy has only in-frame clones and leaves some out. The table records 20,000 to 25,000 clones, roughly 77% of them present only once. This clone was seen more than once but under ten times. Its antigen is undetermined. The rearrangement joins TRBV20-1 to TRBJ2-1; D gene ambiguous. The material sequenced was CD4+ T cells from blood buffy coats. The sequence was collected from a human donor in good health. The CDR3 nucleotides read TGCAGTGCTAGAGGCACGGATGAGCAGTTCTTC. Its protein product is CSARGTDEQFF.